The 7 T cell receptor beta chains listed next were all sequenced from one sample in a study of blood T cell repertoires in COVID-19. The method was immunoSEQ multiplex PCR; TCRdb's version includes in-frame clones alone and lacks a portion of them. The profile covers hundreds of thousands of clones, with under 90% appearing a single time and approximately 9% taken by the ten largest. Sequenced sample: peripheral blood. All receptors derive from a human donor in a cohort sampled during active COVID-19.

This sequence joins TRBV28 and TRBJ1-5; no reliable D call. Germline CDR1 MDHEN, CDR2 SYDVKM. V lost 8 bases, J lost 4 bases, and 27 bases lay in between. The CDR3 is made up of 18 amino acids. In DNA, the CDR3 is TGTGCCAGCCCCCCTACCCTCGGAGGGATGACGATGAATCAGCCCCAGCATTTT. Amino acid sequence: CASPPTLGGMTMNQPQHF.

This clone was observed a handful of times. This rearrangement joins TRBV3-1 (or the pseudogene TRBV3-2) to TRBJ2-1; 10 nucleotides align to TRBD2. From germline, CDR1 is LGHDT and CDR2 YNNKEL (reference sequence). The CDR3 runs 16 residues. V trimming: 1 base; J trimming: 7 bases; junction bases outside the gene matches: 7. The CDR3 coding sequence is TGTGCCAGCAGCCAAGTGGGTGGAGCGGGGGGGAATGAGCAGTTCTTC. This translates into CASSQVGGAGGNEQFF.

This rearrangement joins TRBV7-8 to TRBJ1-5; D is perhaps TRBD1 (6 bases). The CDR3 covers 17 residues. CDR1 SGHVS and CDR2 FQNEAQ come from the germline V gene. The V end was cut by 5 bases, the J end by 2 bases, with 19 bases between. CDR3 sequence reads: CASSPPGGRRGNQPQHF. As DNA, the CDR3 is TGTGCCAGCAGCCCCCCGGGGGGGCGCAGGGGCAATCAGCCCCAGCATTTT.

The chain combines TRBV2 with TRBJ2-5; 10 nucleotides line up with TRBD2. Germline V lookup: CDR1 SNHLY, CDR2 FYNNEI. This CDR3 comprises 16 residues. J was trimmed by 4 bases and V by 3 bases; bases with no gene match: 8. As DNA, the CDR3 is TGTGCCAGCAGTGATCGGCCTAGCGGGGGTGGAGAGACCCAGTACTTC. The encoded protein is CASSDRPSGGGETQYF.

The chain recombines TRBV28 with TRBJ2-5, with 9 bases that match TRBD2. The CDR3 runs to 14 residues. Germline V gene data show CDR1 as MDHEN and CDR2 as SYDVKM. After removal of 5 bases from V and 3 bases from J, the junction contained 4 bases not matched to a gene. Here the CDR3 DNA reads TGTGCCAGCAGTGCGGGGGGGCGAGAAGAGACCCAGTACTTC. Protein sequence: CASSAGGREETQYF.

The chain recombines TRBV19 with TRBJ2-3; 12 bases are a match to TRBD2. This CDR3 comprises 16 residues. J was trimmed by 4 bases and V by 3 bases; bases with no gene match: 5. CDR1 and CDR2 from the germline V gene are LNHDA and SQIVND (reference sequence). The CDR3 DNA reads TGTGCCAGTAGTATTACTAGCGGGGGGTTCTCAGATACGCAGTATTTT. Translating gives CASSITSGGFSDTQYF.

This chain joins TRBV18 and TRBJ1-3; 7 bases match TRBD1. The CDR3 contains 14 residues. Germline CDR1 is KGHSH and CDR2 is LQKENI. The V gene end was trimmed by 6 bases and the J gene end by 5 bases; junction bases not matched to a gene: 7. CDR3 DNA sequence: TGTGCCAGCTCCATTGGACAGGACAGAAACACCATATATTTT. It translates to CASSIGQDRNTIYF.